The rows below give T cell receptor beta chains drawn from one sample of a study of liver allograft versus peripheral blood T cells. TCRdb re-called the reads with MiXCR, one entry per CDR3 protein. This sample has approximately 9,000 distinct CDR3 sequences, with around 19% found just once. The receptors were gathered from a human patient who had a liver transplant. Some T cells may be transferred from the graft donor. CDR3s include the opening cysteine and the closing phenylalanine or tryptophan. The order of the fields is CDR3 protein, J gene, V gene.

CASNSRGNTEAFF	TRBJ1-1	TRBV27
CSATNRANLHEQYF	TRBJ2-7	TRBV20-1
CASSASGAPTYEQYF	TRBJ2-7	TRBV9
CASSPTGANEKLFF	TRBJ1-4	TRBV27
CASRDGMNTEAFF	TRBJ1-1	TRBV5-6
CASSEAAWTASYEQYF	TRBJ2-7	TRBV6-1
CSARDRQRSSYNSPLHF	TRBJ1-6	TRBV20-1
CISVPEASPGNFLNTEAFF	TRBJ1-1	TRBV7-5
CATSGLREGSQPQHF	TRBJ1-5	TRBV15
CASSKGRSEQYF	TRBJ2-7	TRBV13
CASSAQGTEAFF	TRBJ1-1	TRBV5-6
CATSWAPPMNTEAFF	TRBJ1-1	TRBV24-1
CASTKGRGRTEAFF	TRBJ1-1	TRBV19
CASSLGTGSAGELFF	TRBJ2-2	TRBV7-9
CASRARTGVATNTEAFF	TRBJ1-1	TRBV5-4
CASSYSRSNTEAFF	TRBJ1-1	TRBV6-5
CAISEALGTEAFF	TRBJ1-1	TRBV10-3
CASSFTRVNTEAFF	TRBJ1-1	TRBV19
CATKGGETGELFF	TRBJ2-2	TRBV24-1
CASSLTGKNQPQHF	TRBJ1-5	TRBV11-2
CASSSPLTTEAFF	TRBJ1-1	TRBV7-9
CASSVGSGGYEQYF	TRBJ2-7	TRBV9
CASSLGRTGGGQPQHF	TRBJ1-5	TRBV13
CASSIEQITEAFF	TRBJ1-1	TRBV19
CASSLGGNTIYF	TRBJ1-3	TRBV12-3/TRBV12-4
CASSLGGQGRGLGYTF	TRBJ1-2	TRBV13
CAWSPLETTSESYTF	TRBJ1-2	TRBV30
CAYRGTDEQYF	TRBJ2-7	TRBV19
CASSYSMGGLDEQFF	TRBJ2-1	TRBV6-5